The clone carrying this T cell receptor beta chain was counted a few times. The antigen remains undetermined. This sample is drawn from a study of response to subunit inactivated influenza vaccine. TCRdb re-called the RT-PCR reads through MiXCR, storing one row per CDR3 protein. The sample holds 800,000 to 1,000,000 distinct CDR3 sequences, about 20% seen once. Trimming cost V 1 base and J 5 bases, with 15 bases left between them. The CDR3 loop spans 16 amino acids. Germline V gene lookup returns CDR1 SGHTA and CDR2 FQGTGA. Study-level findings and limits: Only a handful of new T cells, the authors suggested, are recruited with each seasonal influenza vaccination.

This specimen was PBMCs from blood, taken 4 to 6 days after vaccination. The chain couples TRBV7-3 to TRBJ2-1, with D unresolved. The receptor was isolated from a man aged 50 or older who received an inactivated influenza vaccine. The CDR3 protein is CASSLMVGGGHNEQFF. The DNA of the CDR3 is TGTGCCAGCAGCTTAATGGTTGGCGGCGGACACAATGAGCAGTTCTTC.